This TCR beta chain derives from a study of T-cell reconstitution after alpha-beta-depleted transplantation in children. Turning to this clonotype: As yet, its antigen is unknown.

This CDR3 is built from 13 residues. Trimming took off 0 bases at V and 3 bases at J, with 6 bases between the two ends. Germline V gene data show CDR1 as DFQATT and CDR2 as SNEGSKA (reference sequence). During its preparation, the TCRbeta library received unique molecular identifiers. TCRdb itself ran the PCR reads through MiXCR, one entry per CDR3 protein. The sample consists of roughly 420,000 distinct CDR3 sequences, around 15% of them appearing once. General study findings and limits: A year post-transplant, T-cell counts and diversity derived mostly from newly produced T cells. In some patients, recipient T cells and intrathymic progenitors surviving conditioning explained high day-60 diversity. Several hundred expanded graft clones reportedly were the source of alpha-beta T cells about two months after transplant.

The rearrangement uses TRBV20-1 and TRBJ2-1; a possible D gene is TRBD2 (6 bases). Sequencing was performed on PBMCs, mostly from graft donor cells, taken 360 days after TCRalphabeta/CD19-depleted stem cell transplant. This TCR came from a boy under two years old who had a stem cell transplant for Wiskott-Aldrich syndrome, so the T cells may come from the graft donor. CDR3 loop: CSAREDYYNEQFF. Written as DNA, the CDR3 is TGCAGTGCTAGAGAGGACTACTACAATGAGCAGTTCTTC.